This entry features one T cell receptor (beta chain) sequence. No antigen is known for it. This sample is drawn from a study of CD8 T cells in ankylosing spondylitis. Study findings and constraints: The disease-linked clones had a CD8+ phenotype and low blood frequencies. Made up of about eight highly homologous variants, a TCR beta motif appeared characteristic of ankylosing spondylitis blood. Certain motif variants had earlier been reported in reactive arthritis synovial fluid and blood. There was reportedly significant enrichment of clones that were disease-linked in matched ankylosing spondylitis synovial fluid.

Preparation of TCR beta libraries was done by quantitative 5'-RACE with molecular barcodes. TCRdb redid the calling of the 5' RACE reads with MiXCR, one entry per CDR3 protein. The table lists 200,000 to 250,000 distinct CDR3 sequences, more than 5.5% of them singletons. Germline V gene sequence: CDR1 SGDLS, CDR2 YYNGEE. The CDR3 has 15 residues. V lost 3 bases, J lost 6 bases, and 9 bases stayed unmatched. The sequencing input was blood, either unsorted or a sorted T cell fraction (not recorded which). The chain employs TRBV9 and TRBJ2-1; 7 positions agree with TRBD1. The sequence came from a male donor with ankylosing spondylitis. The CDR3 sequence: CASSARQGPSNEQFF. The CDR3 nucleotides read TGTGCCAGCAGCGCCCGACAGGGTCCTAGCAATGAGCAGTTCTTC.